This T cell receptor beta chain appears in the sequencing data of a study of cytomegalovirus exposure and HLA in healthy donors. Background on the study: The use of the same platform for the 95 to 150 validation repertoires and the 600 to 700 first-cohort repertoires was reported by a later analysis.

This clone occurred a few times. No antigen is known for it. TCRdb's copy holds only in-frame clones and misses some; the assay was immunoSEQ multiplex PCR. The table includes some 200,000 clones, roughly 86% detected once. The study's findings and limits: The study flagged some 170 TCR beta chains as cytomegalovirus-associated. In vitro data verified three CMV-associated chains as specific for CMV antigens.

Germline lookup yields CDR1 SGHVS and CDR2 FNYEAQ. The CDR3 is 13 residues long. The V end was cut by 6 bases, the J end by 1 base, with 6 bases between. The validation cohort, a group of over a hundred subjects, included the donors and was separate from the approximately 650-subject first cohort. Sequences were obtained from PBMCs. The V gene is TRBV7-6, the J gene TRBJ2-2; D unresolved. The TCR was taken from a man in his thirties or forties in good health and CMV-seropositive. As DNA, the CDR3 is TGTGCCAGCAGAAGGGAGAACACCGGGGAGCTGTTTTTT. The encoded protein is CASRRENTGELFF.